This TCR beta chain was sequenced in a study of T cell repertoires in cytomegalovirus infection. TCRdb recomputed calls from the reads with MiXCR, one row per CDR3 protein. The sample has 830,000 or so distinct CDR3 sequences, roughly 33% seen once. The table lists this clonotype with a few counts. The antigen remains unidentified. This CDR3 is 20 amino acids long. V was pared by 5 bases and J by 6 bases, with 31 bases between. This specimen was cultured CD8+ T cells from PBMCs, taken from culture after CMV antigen stimulation. This TCR came from a human donor in good health (CMV status not recorded). Some clones in this sample may be carry-over from other donors' samples. The chain has TRBV12-3 or TRBV12-4 and TRBJ2-2, with D perhaps assigned TRBD1 or TRBD2 (5 bases each). CDR3: CASSRTGAYATPRGAGELFF. The CDR3 DNA reads TGTGCCAGCAGTCGGACCGGGGCTTACGCAACCCCTCGAGGCGCCGGGGAGCTGTTTTTT.